This TCR beta chain appears in the sequencing data of a study of T cell changes during pregnancy in multiple sclerosis. The method was immunoSEQ multiplex PCR; TCRdb's version includes in-frame clones alone and lacks a portion of them. The table records 41,000 or so clones, 80% to 90% of them present only once. The V end lost 5 bases, the J end lost 5 bases, and 18 bases lay between the germline ends. CDR3 length: 15 amino acids. Germline-derived CDR1 and CDR2 are SGDLS and YYNGEE. The clonotype comes from a female donor with multiple sclerosis, enrolled in a pregnancy study. The V call is TRBV9, the J call TRBJ2-3; D possibly corresponds to TRBD1 (6 bases). Source: CD4+ T cells from peripheral blood mononuclear cells, taken in the first trimester of pregnancy. The CDR3 DNA is TGTGCCAGCAGGGTTGACAGGAGCTGGGGAGATACGCAGTATTTT. It encodes CASRVDRSWGDTQYF.